The next 24 T cell receptor beta chains were all read from a single sample in a study of T cells in Graves' hyperthyroidism and ophthalmopathy. RNA transcripts gave rise to amplified TCR beta CDR3 regions. First-round RT-PCR targeting the TCR CDR3 was performed with the HTBI primer set. MiXCR was run by TCRdb on the multiplex PCR reads, yielding one entry per CDR3 protein. This table holds 530,000 or so distinct CDR3 sequences, 17% found once. The sequenced sample was blood. These receptors originate from a young woman with Graves' ophthalmopathy.

As regards this clonotype: A read error is possible here, since a much larger clone lies one base away. This chain joins TRBV2 and TRBJ2-1; 9 nucleotides align to TRBD2. V was clipped by 4 bases and J by 5 bases; unmatched bases: 0. Germline values: CDR1 SNHLY, CDR2 FYNNEI. The CDR3 is 13 residues long. This CDR3 is CASSGTSDNEQFF. The CDR3 DNA is TGTGCCAGCAGTGGGACTAGCGACAATGAGCAGTTCTTC.

V is TRBV30 and J is TRBJ2-5; D gene unclear. Looked up from germline, CDR1 is GTSNPN and CDR2 is SVGIG (reference sequence). V lost 0 bases and J 2 bases, leaving 10 bases between the germline ends. The CDR3 sequence is 14 residues long. The CDR3 nucleotides are TGTGCCTGGAGTGTAGGTTACAGTCAAGAGACCCAGTACTTC. Protein: CAWSVGYSQETQYF.

This clonotype appeared a few times. The chain employs TRBV9 and TRBJ2-5, with D possibly being TRBD2 (5 bases). CDR3 size: 16 residues. V lost 0 bases to trimming and J lost 3 bases, with 15 bases between them. From germline, CDR1 is SGDLS and CDR2 YYNGEE. The CDR3 is CASSVEGGHQKETQYF. DNA of the CDR3: TGTGCCAGCAGCGTAGAAGGAGGCCACCAAAAAGAGACCCAGTACTTC.

This clonotype was counted at least ten times. The chain employs TRBV18 and TRBJ2-1; 7 nucleotides line up with TRBD1. J lost 0 bases, V lost 3 bases, and 5 bases had no gene match. The CDR3 is made up of 16 amino acids. The germline V gene has CDR1 KGHSH and CDR2 LQKENI. CDR3 coding DNA: TGTGCCAGCTCACCCCGGACAGGTAGCTCCTACAATGAGCAGTTCTTC. Its protein is CASSPRTGSSYNEQFF.

This clonotype was observed many times. The chain links TRBV20-1 to TRBJ2-2; D gene uncertain. V was pared by 2 bases and J by 1 base, with 11 bases between. Germline V gene data show CDR1 as DFQATT and CDR2 as SNEGSKA (reference sequence). The CDR3 has 15 amino acids. The CDR3 here is CSARIQAENTGELFF. The DNA of the CDR3 is TGCAGTGCTAGAATTCAGGCCGAGAACACCGGGGAGCTGTTTTTT.

This clonotype was detected many times. This chain links TRBV5-1 with TRBJ2-3, with D hard to call. Looked up from germline, CDR1 is SGHRS and CDR2 is YFSETQ. Trimming pared 5 bases from V and 2 bases from J, leaving 9 bases between. The CDR3 contains 13 residues. CDR3 sequence reads: CASRDQNTDTQYF. The CDR3 DNA sequence: TGCGCCAGCAGAGACCAAAACACAGATACGCAGTATTTT.

The chain employs TRBV11-2 and TRBJ1-2; D might be TRBD1 (6 bases). Germline CDR1 reads SGHAT; CDR2 reads FQNNGV. CDR3 size: 15 residues. Trimming removed 5 bases from V and 8 bases from J, with 21 bases in between. The CDR3 is CASSRSGTPIRGYTF. The CDR3, as DNA: TGTGCCAGCAGCCGATCCGGGACACCGATACGGGGCTACACCTTC.

This clonotype was seen many times. The gene calls are TRBV6-1 and TRBJ2-3; D gene unclear. V lost 2 bases and J lost 0, with 9 bases in between. Germline V gene sequence: CDR1 MNHNS, CDR2 SASEGT. The CDR3 covers 15 residues. CDR3 bases: TGTGCCAGCAGTGAACAGACTGGTAGCACAGATACGCAGTATTTT. It codes for CASSEQTGSTDTQYF.

CDR3 in amino acids: CSARDLSEKLFF. CDR3 nucleotides: TGCAGTGCTAGAGATCTCAGTGAAAAACTGTTTTTT. The chain links TRBV20-1 to TRBJ1-4; D call uncertain. V was trimmed by 0 bases and J by 7 bases, leaving 6 bases between them. The CDR3 loop spans 12 amino acids. Germline CDR1 DFQATT, CDR2 SNEGSKA (reference sequence).

V and J are TRBV6-1 and TRBJ2-4; 9 bases align to TRBD1. Germline CDR1 and CDR2: MNHNS and SASEGT. The CDR3 sequence is 13 residues long. The CDR3 protein is CATQGAAKNIQYF. CDR3 coding DNA: TGTGCAACACAGGGGGCGGCCAAAAACATTCAGTACTTC.

Ten or more counts support this clonotype. The rearrangement uses TRBV7-9 and TRBJ1-4; 8 nucleotides align to TRBD1. The CDR3 sequence is 15 residues long. Trimming cost V 4 bases and J 3 bases; bases outside gene matches: 4. CDR1 and CDR2 from the germline V gene are SEHNR and FQNEAQ (reference sequence). The CDR3 region is CASSSGDRPNEKLFF. CDR3 nucleotide sequence: TGTGCCAGCAGCTCCGGGGACAGGCCTAATGAAAAACTGTTTTTT.

The chain links TRBV20-1 to TRBJ1-1; tentative D call: TRBD1 (6 bases). The V end was cut by 4 bases, the J end by 1 base, with 13 bases between. Germline V gene sequence: CDR1 DFQATT, CDR2 SNEGSKA (reference sequence). CDR3 size: 14 residues. CDR3 DNA sequence: TGCAGTGCTACCCCGACAGGACCGAACACTGAAGCTTTCTTT. Translating it yields CSATPTGPNTEAFF.

As regards this clonotype: A much larger clone sits a single nucleotide away, making a read error possible. V gene TRBV5-5 combines with J gene TRBJ1-1; D is unclear. Germline V gives CDR1 SGHKS, CDR2 YYEKEE (reference sequence). V shed 2 bases and J shed 11 bases, with 13 bases lying between them. The CDR3 has 12 residues. CDR3 nucleotide sequence: TGTGCCAGCAGCTTACATGGACTGGAGGCTTTCTTT. This sequence encodes CASSLHGLEAFF.

This clonotype has just one count. The CDR3 here is CSASGGVNTGELFF. For the CDR3, the DNA is TGCAGTGCTAGCGGGGGGGTTAACACCGGGGAGCTGTTTTTT. V is TRBV20-1 and J is TRBJ2-2, with 8 bases lining up with TRBD2. Germline V lookup: CDR1 DFQATT, CDR2 SNEGSKA (reference sequence). V lost 3 bases to trimming and J lost 2 bases; unmatched junction nucleotides: 2. The CDR3 totals 14 residues.

The CDR3 DNA reads TGTGCCAGCAGACGAACGGGACCTACGTTCGACGAGCAGTACTTC. Its translation: CASRRTGPTFDEQYF. The chain joins TRBV28 to TRBJ2-7; D may be TRBD1 or TRBD2 (5 bases each). Germline CDR1 is MDHEN and CDR2 is SYDVKM. Between the trimmed V and J ends, which lost 6 bases and 5 bases, there was a span of 20 bases. The CDR3 sequence is 15 residues long.

The gene calls are TRBV6-2 or TRBV6-3 and TRBJ1-2; TRBD1 might be the D (5 bases). In germline, CDR1 is MNHEY, CDR2 SVGEGT. V lost 2 bases, J lost 4 bases, and 11 bases lay in between. The CDR3 spans 14 residues. CDR3 nucleotide sequence: TGTGCCAGCAGTTACGAAGACAGTCTCTATGGCTACACCTTC. It is translated as CASSYEDSLYGYTF.

This clonotype came up many times. This rearrangement joins TRBV7-2 to TRBJ2-7; 15 bases are a match to TRBD2. CDR1 SGHTA and CDR2 FQGNSA come from the germline V gene. The CDR3 covers 16 residues. The V and J ends lost 6 bases and 7 bases, in that order; junction bases with no gene match: 10. The CDR3, as DNA: TGTGCCAGCAGGCCCCCGGGACTAGCGGGAGGTGGGGAGCAGTACTTC. Translated, it gives CASRPPGLAGGGEQYF.

This clonotype has a count of ten or more. This chain uses TRBV7-2 with TRBJ2-3, with TRBD2 matching over 8 bases. The CDR3 covers 15 residues. The germline V gene encodes CDR1 SGHTA and CDR2 FQGNSA. The V and J ends lost 1 base and 4 bases, in that order; junction bases with no gene match: 4. The CDR3 is CASSLVLSGADTQYF. The CDR3 coding sequence is TGTGCCAGCAGCTTAGTACTTAGCGGGGCAGATACGCAGTATTTT.

This clonotype was detected ten times or more. The chain links TRBV3-1 to TRBJ2-5; 7 nucleotides agree with TRBD2. After removal of 1 base from V and 1 base from J, the junction contained 6 bases not matched to a gene. Per the germline V gene, CDR1 is LGHDT and CDR2 is YNNKEL (reference sequence). The CDR3 loop spans 16 amino acids. The CDR3 sequence: CASSQGWGGVQETQYF. The DNA for the CDR3 is TGTGCCAGCAGCCAAGGTTGGGGGGGGGTCCAAGAGACCCAGTACTTC.

This clonotype was found many times. The rearrangement joins TRBV7-2 to TRBJ2-3; D uncertain. The V end was cut by 5 bases, the J end by 6 bases, with 9 bases between. This CDR3 is 12 amino acids long. Per the germline V gene, CDR1 is SGHTA and CDR2 is FQGNSA. The CDR3 protein is CASSPVPDTQYF. The CDR3 DNA reads TGTGCCAGCAGCCCCGTACCCGATACGCAGTATTTT.

This clonotype occurred many times. V and J are TRBV28 and TRBJ2-7; 7 nucleotides align to TRBD1. CDR1 is MDHEN and CDR2 is SYDVKM in the germline V gene. V trimming: 3 bases; J trimming: 7 bases; junction bases outside the gene matches: 6. CDR3 length: 13 residues. The CDR3 DNA follows: TGTGCCAGCAGTTTGGTAGGGGGCAGTGAGCAGTACTTC. It is translated as CASSLVGGSEQYF.

Many counts were recorded for this clonotype. The genes are TRBV30 and TRBJ1-1; 8 nucleotides agree with TRBD1. With V trimmed by 2 bases and J by 4 bases, 3 bases remained unmatched. CDR1 and CDR2 from the germline V gene are GTSNPN and SVGIG (reference sequence). This CDR3 is built from 13 residues. CDR3 bases: TGTGCCTGGAGTTACACAGGGGGCACTGAAGCTTTCTTT. Translating it yields CAWSYTGGTEAFF.

As concerns this clonotype: A much larger clone lies a single base off, so this may be a read error. The CDR3 DNA reads TGTGCCAGCAGCCCCAGGACGGATGGCTACACCTTC. It translates to CASSPRTDGYTF. The chain couples TRBV13 to TRBJ1-2; D is unresolved. The germline V and J ends were trimmed by 5 bases and 6 bases, with 10 bases remaining between them. This CDR3 contains 12 residues. The germline gives CDR1 PRHDT, CDR2 FYEKMQ (reference sequence).

This clonotype was detected ten times or more. V and J are TRBV27 and TRBJ1-1; D is ambiguous. This CDR3 is built from 11 residues. Germline values: CDR1 MNHEY, CDR2 SMNVEV (reference sequence). V was pared by 7 bases and J by 0 bases, with 3 bases between. The chain's CDR3 is CASILNTEAFF. CDR3 sequence (DNA): TGTGCCAGCATCCTGAACACTGAAGCTTTCTTT.